This T cell receptor (beta chain) is drawn from a study of cytotoxic CD8 clonotypes in ibrutinib-treated CLL. Study summary: Of the patients, over ten were relapsed/refractory, some 15 treatment-naive and 17 to 18 IGHV unmutated.

The V and J ends lost 1 base and 6 bases, in that order; junction bases with no gene match: 9. Germline-derived CDR1 and CDR2 are MGHRA and YSYEKL. This CDR3 comprises 16 residues. TCRdb keeps only in-frame clones here, not all; method: immunoSEQ multiplex PCR. The sample carries 330,000 or so clones, about 64% recorded once. Comments on this clone: Its antigen is currently unknown.

General study points: Clonality, elevated at ibrutinib response, dropped back toward baseline at progression.

This rearrangement joins TRBV4-1 to TRBJ2-3; 8 bases line up with TRBD2. This TCR derives from a human donor with chronic lymphocytic leukemia. The material was PBMCs, obtained after 36 months of ibrutinib treatment. Written as DNA, the CDR3 is TGCGCCAGCAGCCAAGGGGTCCTAGCGGGTAGGGATACGCAGTATTTT. Translation gives CASSQGVLAGRDTQYF.